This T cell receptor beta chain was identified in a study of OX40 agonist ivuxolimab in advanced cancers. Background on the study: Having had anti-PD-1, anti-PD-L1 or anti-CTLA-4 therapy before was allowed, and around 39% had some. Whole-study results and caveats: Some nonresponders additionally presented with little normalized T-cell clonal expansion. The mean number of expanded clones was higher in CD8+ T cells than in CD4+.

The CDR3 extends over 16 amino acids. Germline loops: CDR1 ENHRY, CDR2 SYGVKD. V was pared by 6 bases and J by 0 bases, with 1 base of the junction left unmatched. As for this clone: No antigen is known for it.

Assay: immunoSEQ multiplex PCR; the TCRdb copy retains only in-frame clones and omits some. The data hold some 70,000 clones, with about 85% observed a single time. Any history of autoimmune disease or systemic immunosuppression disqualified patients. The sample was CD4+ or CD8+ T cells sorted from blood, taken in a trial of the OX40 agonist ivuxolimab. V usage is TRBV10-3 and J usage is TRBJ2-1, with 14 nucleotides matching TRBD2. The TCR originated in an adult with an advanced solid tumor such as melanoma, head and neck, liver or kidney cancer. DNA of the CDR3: TGTGCCATCAGGGGGACTAGCGGGAGCTCCTACAATGAGCAGTTCTTC. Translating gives CAIRGTSGSSYNEQFF.